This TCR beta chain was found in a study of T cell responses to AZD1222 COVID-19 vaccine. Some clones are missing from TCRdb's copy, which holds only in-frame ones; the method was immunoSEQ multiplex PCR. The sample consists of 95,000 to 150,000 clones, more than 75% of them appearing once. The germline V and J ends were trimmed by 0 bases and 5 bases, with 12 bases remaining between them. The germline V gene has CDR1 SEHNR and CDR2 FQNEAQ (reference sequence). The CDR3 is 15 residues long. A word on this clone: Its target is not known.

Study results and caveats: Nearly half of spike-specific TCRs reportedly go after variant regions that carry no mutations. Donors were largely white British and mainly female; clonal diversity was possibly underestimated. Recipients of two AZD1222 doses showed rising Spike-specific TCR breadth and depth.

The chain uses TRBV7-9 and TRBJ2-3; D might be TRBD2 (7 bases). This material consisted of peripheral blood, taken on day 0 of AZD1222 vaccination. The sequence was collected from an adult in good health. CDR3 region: CASSLAGGPKDTQYF. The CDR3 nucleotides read TGTGCCAGCAGCTTAGCCGGGGGGCCTAAAGATACGCAGTATTTT.